Shown below are 30 T cell receptor beta chains from a single sample sequenced in a study of shared clonotypes between healthy human individuals (dated by TCRdb to 2020 to 2021). Libraries were made using the immunoSEQ multiplex PCR assay. TCRdb re-hosts the immuneACCESS table, in-frame sequences only. Its copies lack some clones; in the studies checked, an unresolved V gene accounts for under half of them, and the cause for the rest is not known. The sample has 740,000 or so clones on record, 55% to 85% of them singletons. The top ten clones comprise under 2% of the sample. What was sequenced was memory CD4+ T cells sorted from blood. The sample's cell subset or site label, in plain terms: CD45RA-negative fraction. The source of these receptors is a woman aged 25 to 45 in good health.

V and J are TRBV27 and TRBJ2-7, with 8 bases matching TRBD1. CDR1 is MNHEY, CDR2 SMNVEV, per germline (reference sequence). V lost 5 bases and J lost 0; bases outside the gene matches: 12. CDR3 length: 17 amino acids. The CDR3 DNA follows: TGTGCCAGCAGTCGGAGGCCCGGGACAGGCCTCTCCTACGAGCAGTACTTC. Its protein product is CASSRRPGTGLSYEQYF.

The count of this clone is one. The rearrangement uses TRBV19 and TRBJ2-7; 11 bases are a match to TRBD2. In germline, CDR1 is LNHDA, CDR2 SQIVND (reference sequence). CDR3 size: 16 residues. With V trimmed by 5 bases and J by 5 bases, 11 bases remained unmatched. CDR3 nucleotide sequence: TGTGCCAGTAGTCAGAGAGCTCTAGCGGGAGGAAACGAGCAGTACTTC. Its translation: CASSQRALAGGNEQYF.

The V call is TRBV14, the J call TRBJ2-3; 7 positions match TRBD1. The V gene's germline CDR1 is SGHDN and CDR2 FVKESK. Germline trimming cut 0 bases from V and 5 bases from J; bases unmatched to any gene: 8. This CDR3 is 16 amino acids long. In DNA form, the CDR3 reads TGTGCCAGCAGCCAAGAAAACGACAGGGCGGGAGATACGCAGTATTTT. Amino acid sequence: CASSQENDRAGDTQYF.

The chain recombines TRBV11-2 with TRBJ1-1; D gene uncertain. The CDR3 extends over 13 amino acids. The germline CDR1 and CDR2 sequences are SGHAT and FQNNGV. V was shortened by 2 bases and J by 1 base, with 5 bases between the two germline ends. CDR3: CASSLNGNTEAFF. The DNA for the CDR3 is TGTGCCAGCAGCTTAAACGGGAACACTGAAGCTTTCTTT.

This clone has more than one count but fewer than ten. J is TRBJ2-7 and V is TRBV27; D ambiguous. The CDR3 contains 10 residues. CDR1 MNHEY and CDR2 SMNVEV come from the germline V gene (reference sequence). The V and J ends lost 5 bases and 8 bases respectively, with 7 bases between them. The CDR3 region is CASSLHKQYF. The CDR3 nucleotides are TGTGCCAGCAGTCTACATAAGCAGTACTTC.

The rearrangement joins TRBV19 to TRBJ2-5; maybe TRBD2 (6 bases). The germline V gene encodes CDR1 LNHDA and CDR2 SQIVND (reference sequence). The CDR3 totals 14 residues. V was trimmed by 0 bases and J by 2 bases, leaving 7 bases between them. The CDR3 is CASSIEGGQETQYF. CDR3 bases: TGTGCCAGTAGTATAGAGGGGGGACAAGAGACCCAGTACTTC.

The chain joins TRBV6-6 to TRBJ2-3; 7 bases are a match to TRBD1. This CDR3 has 15 amino acids. Germline assignment: CDR1 MNHNY and CDR2 SVGAGI (reference sequence). J was trimmed by 1 base and V by 6 bases; bases with no gene match: 7. The CDR3 bases are TGTGCCAGCAGCCAAACTGGACAGGGCACAGATACGCAGTATTTT. It specifies CASSQTGQGTDTQYF.

This chain links TRBV6-6 with TRBJ2-1, with no clear D. The CDR3 length is 12 residues. Looked up from germline, CDR1 is MNHNY and CDR2 is SVGAGI (reference sequence). V was cut by 4 bases and J by 9 bases, with 10 bases left in between. CDR3 sequence reads: CASSFNYAEQFF. The CDR3 coding sequence is TGTGCCAGCAGTTTCAACTACGCTGAGCAGTTCTTC.

This chain connects TRBV7-2 to TRBJ2-1, with 14 bases that match TRBD2. The CDR3 has 16 residues. Germline V gene lookup returns CDR1 SGHTA and CDR2 FQGNSA. Losses at the gene ends were 3 bases for V and 8 bases for J; bases not matched to a gene: 6. DNA for the CDR3: TGTGCCAGCAGCTTGATAGGGACTAGCGGGAGAGATGAGCAGTTCTTC. Protein product: CASSLIGTSGRDEQFF.

The rearrangement joins TRBV5-1 to TRBJ1-4, with D possibly TRBD1 on 5 matching bases. From germline, CDR1 is SGHRS and CDR2 YFSETQ. Trimming removed 5 bases from V and 4 bases from J, with 12 bases in between. This CDR3 is built from 14 residues. The CDR3 region has the DNA TGCGCCAGCAGAAGCGGGACTTTTAATGAAAAACTGTTTTTT. Amino acid sequence: CASRSGTFNEKLFF.

The chain employs TRBV5-1 and TRBJ2-3; D might be TRBD1 (6 bases). The CDR3 contains 13 residues. The V gene's germline CDR1 is SGHRS and CDR2 YFSETQ. The ends were cut back, 4 bases at V and 3 bases at J, with 9 bases in the middle. Here the CDR3 reads CASSPGQTDTQYF. CDR3 sequence (DNA): TGCGCCAGCAGCCCCGGACAGACAGATACGCAGTATTTT. The whole variable domain, filled in from reference TRBV5-1 and TRBJ2-3, reads KAGVTQTPRYLIKTRGQQVTLSCSPISGHRSVSWYQQTPGQGLQFLFEYFSETQRNKGNFPGRFSGRQFSNSRSEMNVSTLELGDSALYLCASSPGQTDTQYFGPGTRLTVL.

The sample holds a few counts of this clone. DNA of the CDR3: TGTGCCAGTAGTATAGGCTTAGCCAAAAACATTCAGTACTTC. It specifies CASSIGLAKNIQYF. V gene TRBV19 combines with J gene TRBJ2-4, with unresolved D. There are 14 residues in the CDR3. Germline loops: CDR1 LNHDA, CDR2 SQIVND (reference sequence). Trimming shortened V by 1 base and J by 0 bases, and 4 bases separated the two germline ends. The variable domain in full, completed from reference TRBV19 and TRBJ2-4, reads DGGITQSPKYLFRKEGQNVTLSCEQNLNHDAMYWYRQDPGQGLRLIYYSQIVNDFQKGDIAEGYSVSREKKESFPLTVTSAQKNPTAFYLCASSIGLAKNIQYFGAGTRLSVL.

The chain is built from TRBV5-4 and TRBJ1-1, with D unclear. Trimming stripped 1 base from V and 0 bases from J, with 7 bases between. The length of the CDR3 is 14 residues. CDR1 SGHNT and CDR2 YYREEE come from the germline V gene (reference sequence). The CDR3 here is CASSLYGMNTEAFF. As DNA, the CDR3 is TGTGCCAGCAGCTTGTATGGTATGAACACTGAAGCTTTCTTT.

The chain uses TRBV28 and TRBJ2-7; D is perhaps TRBD2 (5 bases). V was cut by 6 bases and J by 4 bases, with 13 bases left in between. The germline V gene has CDR1 MDHEN and CDR2 SYDVKM. The CDR3 loop spans 13 amino acids. CDR3 coding DNA: TGTGCCAGCAGGGGGAGCCTTTTTTACGAGCAGTACTTC. The encoded protein is CASRGSLFYEQYF.

This chain links TRBV28 with TRBJ2-1; 9 bases line up with TRBD2. V shed 6 bases, J shed 4 bases, and the junction held 7 bases outside the gene matches. The CDR3 spans 15 residues. The V gene's germline CDR1 is MDHEN and CDR2 SYDVKM. The CDR3 sequence: CASSLAGGQYNEQFF. CDR3 nucleotides: TGTGCCAGCAGCCTGGCGGGAGGGCAATACAATGAGCAGTTCTTC.

With regard to this clone: Other DNA sequences from this sample encode an identical CDR3 as well. The rearrangement joins TRBV5-1 to TRBJ1-1; D remains ambiguous. Germline assignment: CDR1 SGHRS and CDR2 YFSETQ. The CDR3 covers 15 residues. The V end lost 0 bases, the J end lost 3 bases, and 12 bases lay between the germline ends. The DNA of the CDR3 is TGCGCCAGCAGCTTGGTAGTTGGGAGGGACACTGAAGCTTTCTTT. This translates into CASSLVVGRDTEAFF.

In this sample, this clone turned up many times. This chain links TRBV5-1 with TRBJ1-2; D not resolved. The ends were cut back, 4 bases at V and 4 bases at J, with 8 bases in the middle. The CDR3 extends over 12 amino acids. Per the germline V gene, CDR1 is SGHRS and CDR2 is YFSETQ. This CDR3 is CASSPAGYGYTF. The CDR3 nucleotides read TGCGCCAGCAGCCCCGCGGGCTATGGCTACACCTTC. The full variable domain, rest sourced from reference TRBV5-1 and TRBJ1-2, is KAGVTQTPRYLIKTRGQQVTLSCSPISGHRSVSWYQQTPGQGLQFLFEYFSETQRNKGNFPGRFSGRQFSNSRSEMNVSTLELGDSALYLCASSPAGYGYTFGSGTRLTVV.

The gene calls are TRBV6-1 and TRBJ2-7; 15 nucleotides match TRBD2. V lost 0 bases to trimming and J lost 0 bases; unmatched junction nucleotides: 3. In germline, CDR1 is MNHNS, CDR2 SASEGT. CDR3 length: 18 amino acids. CDR3 in amino acids: CASSEAGTSGRSSYEQYF. CDR3 sequence (DNA): TGTGCCAGCAGTGAAGCCGGGACTAGCGGGAGGAGCTCCTACGAGCAGTACTTC.

This chain connects TRBV5-1 to TRBJ2-3; D remains ambiguous. This CDR3 comprises 15 residues. Trimming pared 1 base from V and 0 bases from J, leaving 9 bases between. CDR1 is SGHRS, CDR2 YFSETQ, per germline. The CDR3 DNA sequence: TGCGCCAGCAGCTTGTTATCCCCTAGCACAGATACGCAGTATTTT. Encoded protein: CASSLLSPSTDTQYF. The variable domain in full, with the rest retrieved from reference TRBV5-1 and TRBJ2-3, is KAGVTQTPRYLIKTRGQQVTLSCSPISGHRSVSWYQQTPGQGLQFLFEYFSETQRNKGNFPGRFSGRQFSNSRSEMNVSTLELGDSALYLCASSLLSPSTDTQYFGPGTRLTVL.

This chain uses TRBV2 with TRBJ1-2; 9 bases align to TRBD1. CDR3 length: 16 amino acids. Germline-derived CDR1 and CDR2 are SNHLY and FYNNEI. J gave up 3 bases and V 4 bases, and 9 bases lay outside the gene matches. The CDR3 sequence is CASSGGQGLNDYGYTF. CDR3 nucleotides: TGTGCCAGCAGTGGGGGACAGGGCTTGAATGACTATGGCTACACCTTC. The variable domain in full, with the rest retrieved from reference TRBV2 and TRBJ1-2, is EPEVTQTPSHQVTQMGQEVILRCVPISNHLYFYWYRQILGQKVEFLVSFYNNEISEKSEIFDDQFSVERPDGSNFTLKIRSTKLEDSAMYFCASSGGQGLNDYGYTFGSGTRLTVV.

Comments on this clone: Other DNA sequences in the sample encode the same CDR3. This chain uses TRBV5-1 with TRBJ2-1; a possible D gene is TRBD2 (5 bases). Germline V gives CDR1 SGHRS, CDR2 YFSETQ. This CDR3 region has 15 residues. The ends were cut back, 0 bases at V and 4 bases at J, with 11 bases in the middle. The chain's CDR3 is CASSLASGGYNEQFF. In DNA, the CDR3 is TGCGCCAGCAGCTTGGCCTCGGGCGGGTACAATGAGCAGTTCTTC.

This rearrangement joins TRBV6-4 to TRBJ2-5; no clear D gene. The DNA end is more similar to TRBJ2-7, so the J call may be wrong. Per germline, CDR1 MRHNA and CDR2 SNTAGT. This CDR3 spans 13 amino acids. CDR3 in DNA: TGTGCCAGCAGTGACTCGGATGAAGGCGAGCAGTACTTC. This encodes CASSDSDEGEQYF.

V usage is TRBV28 and J usage is TRBJ2-7; 14 positions agree with TRBD2. The CDR3 is made up of 16 amino acids. The V gene end was trimmed by 3 bases and the J gene end by 2 bases; junction bases not matched to a gene: 3. The germline gives CDR1 MDHEN, CDR2 SYDVKM. CDR3 DNA: TGTGCCAGCAGTTTCCGACTAGCGGGAGGGACCTACGAGCAGTACTTC. Translation: CASSFRLAGGTYEQYF.

The V gene is TRBV5-6, the J gene TRBJ1-2; D unresolved. The germline V gene has CDR1 SGHDT and CDR2 YYEEEE. The CDR3 covers 14 residues. V lost 0 bases, J lost 9 bases, and 15 bases lay in between. The chain's CDR3 is CASSLATTVRRYTF. CDR3 sequence (DNA): TGTGCCAGCAGCTTGGCCACGACGGTGAGGCGCTACACCTTC.

This chain uses TRBV4-1 with TRBJ2-5; TRBD2 matches 12 bases. CDR1 MGHRA and CDR2 YSYEKL come from the germline V gene. This CDR3 spans 17 amino acids. V was pared by 1 base and J by 5 bases, with 8 bases of the junction left unmatched. The CDR3 bases are TGCGCCAGCAGCCAAGGACAGACTAGCGGGAGCAGGGAGACCCAGTACTTC. This gives the protein CASSQGQTSGSRETQYF.

The rearrangement uses TRBV28 and TRBJ2-5; 7 nucleotides line up with TRBD1. The assigned J gene may be wrong: the sequence end matches TRBJ2-7 better. This CDR3 comprises 12 residues. Germline loops: CDR1 MDHEN, CDR2 SYDVKM. The CDR3 is CASHRQGYEQYF. CDR3 DNA: TGTGCCAGCCACCGACAGGGCTACGAGCAGTACTTC.

The V call is TRBV15, the J call TRBJ2-1, with TRBD2 identical over 8 bases. CDR1 and CDR2 (germline): LNHNV, YYDKDF (reference sequence). V was clipped by 0 bases and J by 8 bases; unmatched bases: 3. The CDR3 sequence is 14 residues long. CDR3 nucleotide sequence: TGTGCCACCAGCAGAGATCGGGGGGGTTATGAGCAGTTCTTC. Protein sequence: CATSRDRGGYEQFF.

This clone has a count of ten or more. The rearrangement joins TRBV6-5 to TRBJ1-1; unclear D gene. The CDR3 length is 15 residues. Germline V gene data show CDR1 as MNHEY and CDR2 as SVGAGI. V shed 2 bases and J shed 2 bases, with 12 bases lying between them. CDR3 sequence (DNA): TGTGCCAGCAGTTACGGGTCAGACTTTAACACTGAAGCTTTCTTT. Translating it yields CASSYGSDFNTEAFF.

V usage is TRBV25-1 and J usage is TRBJ2-1, with TRBD2 matching over 8 bases. Germline V gene lookup returns CDR1 MGHDK and CDR2 SYGVNS. Trimming removed 6 bases from V and 7 bases from J; junction bases left unmatched: 17. The CDR3 is 17 amino acids. As DNA, the CDR3 is TGTGCCAGCAGGGACGTGAAGGGGAGCGGGAGTGTTAATGAGCAGTTCTTC. Its protein product is CASRDVKGSGSVNEQFF.

This chain joins TRBV7-6 and TRBJ2-2; weak D call: TRBD1 (5 bases). Germline CDR1 and CDR2: SGHVS and FNYEAQ. The V end lost 4 bases, the J end lost 6 bases, and 9 bases lay between the germline ends. The CDR3 length is 13 residues. CDR3 sequence (DNA): TGTGCCAGCAGCTCAGGGTATTCCGGGGAGCTGTTTTTT. It is translated as CASSSGYSGELFF.